This T cell receptor beta chain was sequenced for a study of blood T cell repertoires in COVID-19. Study in general: Some COVID-19 samples were acute and others convalescent; all came from the United States, Italy and Spain.

Authors' analysis steps: Scientists estimated how many nucleated cells there were by amplifying reference gene primers. Profiling relied on immunoSEQ multiplex PCR, and the TCRdb table lists in-frame clones only, not all of them. D and trimming come from the DNA, and the V and J calls and clone size come from that table. The profile covers about 190,000 clones, with roughly 82% appearing a single time and around 9% taken by the ten largest. Germline V gives CDR1 LNHDA, CDR2 SQIVND (reference sequence). The CDR3 totals 16 residues. With 5 bases clipped from V and 2 bases from J, the junction kept 8 bases outside the gene matches.

The sequenced sample consisted of PBMCs or T cells enriched from blood (not recorded which). The chain carries TRBV19 and TRBJ2-1; 8 positions match TRBD2. This TCR was recovered from a woman in her 30s who had recovered from COVID-19. The CDR3 region is CASSAHVAGTYNEQFF. The CDR3 DNA follows: TGTGCCAGTAGTGCCCACGTAGCGGGAACCTACAATGAGCAGTTCTTC.